These T cell receptor beta chains were read from a single sample in a study of blood T cell repertoires in COVID-19. The table came from immunoSEQ multiplex PCR; TCRdb's copy has only in-frame clones and leaves some out. The sample lists 280,000 or so clones, 85% seen once, with roughly 13% in the top ten. The sequencing input was peripheral blood. These receptors all come from a human donor in a cohort sampled during active COVID-19. The CDR3 runs from the conserved cysteine through the conserved F or W. Fields, in order: J gene, V gene, clone size, D gene, CDR3 DNA, CDR3 protein. A D gene is named only where the DNA matches it firmly. Size is omitted from some rows. Given values are once, few, many or a class for expanded clones.

>TRBJ1-3|TRBV18|-|-
TGTGCCAGCTCCCAAGTAGGGGGTTTTTTCGGAGACACCATATATTTT
CASSQVGGFFGDTIYF
>TRBJ1-2|TRBV6-5|once|-
TGTGCCAGCAGTAAACCAGGGCGGACGTTGAATGGCTACACCTTC
CASSKPGRTLNGYTF
>TRBJ1-3|TRBV7-2|-|-
TGTGCCAGCAGCTTCGAGGCGCGCTCTGGAAACACCATATATTTT
CASSFEARSGNTIYF
>TRBJ1-2|TRBV6-2/TRBV6-3|-|TRBD1
TGTGCCAGCAGTCGATTACCGGGACAGGGCTATGGCTACACCTTC
CASSRLPGQGYGYTF
>TRBJ2-4|TRBV20-1|-|TRBD2
TGCAGTGCTAGTGGGACTAATTTCGGCATTCAGTACTTC
CSASGTNFGIQYF
>TRBJ1-2|TRBV6-2/TRBV6-3|-|TRBD1
TGTGCCAGCAGTTATCCGGGACAGGGGACCTATGGCTACACCTTC
CASSYPGQGTYGYTF
>TRBJ2-7|TRBV10-3|-|TRBD1
TGTGCCATCAGGGGGACAGGTCCCCGGTCCTACGAGCAGTACTTC
CAIRGTGPRSYEQYF
>TRBJ2-2|TRBV7-9|once|-
TGTGCCAGCAGCTTGACAGGAGTTAACACCGGGGAGCTGTTTTTT
CASSLTGVNTGELFF
>TRBJ1-4|TRBV25-1|once|-
TGTGCCAGCAGTGGGGACATTTTGGGTGAAAAACTGTTTTTT
CASSGDILGEKLFF
>TRBJ2-4|TRBV4-1|-|TRBD2
TGCGCCAGCAGCCGACTTCCCCCTGGGGGGGGGACCCTAGCCAAAAACATTCAGTACTTC
CASSRLPPGGGTLAKNIQYF
>TRBJ2-7|TRBV18|-|TRBD1
TGTGCCAGCTCACAAAGGACAGGGGGCGGCGAGCAGTACTTC
CASSQRTGGGEQYF
>TRBJ1-5|TRBV27|once|TRBD1
TGTGCCAGCAGTCGACGACAGGGGCGGTATCAGCCCCAGCATTTT
CASSRRQGRYQPQHF
>TRBJ1-5|TRBV5-1|-|-
TGCGCCAGCAGCTTGTCGGAAGGGAGTCAGCCCCAGCATTTT
CASSLSEGSQPQHF
>TRBJ2-1|TRBV6-5|-|-
TGTGCCAGCGCAGTCAACAATGAGCAGTTCTTC
CASAVNNEQFF
>TRBJ2-7|TRBV10-3|-|TRBD2
TGTGCCAAGAGCGGACTAGCGGCCTACGAGCAGTACTTC
CAKSGLAAYEQYF
>TRBJ2-5|TRBV7-2|-|TRBD2
TGTGCCAGCAGCCTCCGACTAGCGGGAGTAGACCCCCAGTACTTC
CASSLRLAGVDPQYF
>TRBJ2-7|TRBV10-3|-|TRBD1
TGTGCCATCACCCGGACAGGGGCAGGCGGCGAGCAGTACTTC
CAITRTGAGGEQYF
>TRBJ1-4|TRBV18|-|TRBD1
TGTGCCAGCTCACCACCGGGACAGGGGTCGGTTGAACTGTTTTTT
CASSPPGQGSVELFF
>TRBJ2-7|TRBV20-1|-|TRBD2
TGCAGTGCTAGTTTAGTAGCGGGGGCCTACGAGCAGTACTTC
CSASLVAGAYEQYF
>TRBJ2-5|TRBV4-3|-|TRBD2
TGCGCCAGCAGCCAAGGGATAGCGGGAGGTGAGACCCAGTACTTC
CASSQGIAGGETQYF
>TRBJ2-2|TRBV3-1/TRBV3-2|-|-
TGTGCCAGCAGCCAGGGCGTCTTCACCGGGGAGCTGTTTTTT
CASSQGVFTGELFF
>TRBJ1-1|TRBV6-5|-|-
TGTGCCAGCATGCTAAGACGGGGCACTGAAGCTTTCTTT
CASMLRRGTEAFF
>TRBJ2-4|TRBV3-1/TRBV3-2|-|-
TGTGCCAGCAGCCAAGACGACGGCGGCATTCAGTACTTC
CASSQDDGGIQYF
>TRBJ2-2|TRBV5-4|once|-
TGTGCCAGCAGCCCCGAGCGAACGGCCGGGGAGCTGTTTTTT
CASSPERTAGELFF
>TRBJ2-7|TRBV10-2|few|TRBD2
TGCGCCAGCAGTGAGTCCAGCGGGGCAGGTAGAGCCTACGAGCAGTACTTC
CASSESSGAGRAYEQYF
>TRBJ1-3|TRBV4-2|-|-
TGTGCCAGCAGCCAAGACCGGGACTCCAGAAACACCATATATTTT
CASSQDRDSRNTIYF
>TRBJ2-5|TRBV21-1|-|-
TGTGCCAGCAGCAAAGTGACAGGGGGAGTCGAGACCCAGTACTTC
CASSKVTGGVETQYF
>TRBJ2-3|TRBV4-3|once|-
TGCGCCAGCAGCCAAGATTTCTCAGGAGGGAATACGCAGTATTTT
CASSQDFSGGNTQYF
>TRBJ1-1|TRBV3-1/TRBV3-2|-|TRBD1
TGTGCCAGCAGCCAAGCCTGGGACAGAAACACTGAAGCTTTCTTT
CASSQAWDRNTEAFF
>TRBJ2-1|TRBV15|-|TRBD2
TGTGCCACCAGCAGGACGAGGACTAGCGGGAGCTCCTACAATGAGCAGTTCTTC
CATSRTRTSGSSYNEQFF
>TRBJ2-2|TRBV5-8|-|-
TGTGCCAGCAGTCTGTTCGGGACTCGCAGGGGGGCCGGGGAGCTGTTTTTT
CASSLFGTRRGAGELFF
>TRBJ1-1|TRBV11-2|-|TRBD1
TGTGCCAGCAGAGGGACAGGGATGGTCACTGAAGCTTTCTTT
CASRGTGMVTEAFF
>TRBJ2-3|TRBV5-8|-|TRBD1
TGTGCCAGCAGCTTGGAATTTCGACAGGGACCCTCAGATACGCAGTATTTT
CASSLEFRQGPSDTQYF
>TRBJ1-4|TRBV6-1|-|TRBD1
TGTGCCAGCAGTGAAGATGACAGGGGGGGTGAAAAACTGTTTTTT
CASSEDDRGGEKLFF
>TRBJ2-7|TRBV4-1|-|TRBD2
TGCGCCAGCAGCCCGATCTTTAGCGGGAGCTCCTACGAGCAGTACTTC
CASSPIFSGSSYEQYF
>TRBJ2-7|TRBV7-2|-|TRBD2
TGTGCCAGCAGCTCGACTAGCGGATCCTACGAGCAGTACTTC
CASSSTSGSYEQYF
>TRBJ2-2|TRBV25-1|-|-
TGTGCCAGCAGTGATCTTATGGGGCGCACCGGGGAGCTGTTTTTT
CASSDLMGRTGELFF
>TRBJ2-2|TRBV7-8|few|-
TGTGCCAGCAGCGCCTACAGGGTGACAACCACCGGGGAGCTGTTTTTT
CASSAYRVTTTGELFF
>TRBJ1-1|TRBV12-3/TRBV12-4|-|-
TGTGCCAGCAGTCGGAGGGGTGAAGCTTTCTTT
CASSRRGEAFF
>TRBJ2-7|TRBV5-1|-|TRBD2
TGCGCCAGCAGCATTGGAATTGCTAGCGGGGGGAGCTCCTACGAGCAGTACTTC
CASSIGIASGGSSYEQYF
>TRBJ2-1|TRBV4-2|-|TRBD2
TGTGCCAGCAGCCAAGAGCTAGCGGAGTACAATGAGCAGTTCTTC
CASSQELAEYNEQFF
>TRBJ2-3|TRBV7-2|once|TRBD2
TGTGCCAGCAGCTTAGGGGGGGGTTCCCCCCGCACAGATACGCAGTATTTT
CASSLGGGSPRTDTQYF
>TRBJ1-1|TRBV19|few|-
TGTGCCAGTAGTATAGCCCCCGGGGGGAACACTGAAGCTTTCTTT
CASSIAPGGNTEAFF
>TRBJ1-2|TRBV2|-|-
TGTGCCAGCAGTGGGTCCCGTACAGTTAACTATGGCTACACCTTC
CASSGSRTVNYGYTF
>TRBJ2-7|TRBV19|-|-
TGTGCCAGCTCGTCGACAGGCCTCCTAAGAAGCTACGAGCAGTACTTC
CASSSTGLLRSYEQYF
>TRBJ2-1|TRBV7-9|-|TRBD2
TGTGCCAGCAGCTTAGGCGGGAGGACAGATGAGCAGTTCTTC
CASSLGGRTDEQFF
>TRBJ2-7|TRBV20-1|-|-
TGCAGTGCTTTCCGGACTTACGAGCAGTACTTC
CSAFRTYEQYF
>TRBJ2-1|TRBV12-3/TRBV12-4|once|-
-
CASSTSGEQFF
>TRBJ2-1|TRBV19|-|TRBD2
TGTGCCAGTAGGTCTAGCGGGAGACGAAATGAGCAGTTCTTC
CASRSSGRRNEQFF
>TRBJ2-5|TRBV12-3/TRBV12-4|-|-
TGTGCCAGCAGACCCGGGTTACAAGAGACCCAGTACTTC
CASRPGLQETQYF
>TRBJ2-7|TRBV7-3|-|TRBD2
TGTGCCAGCAGCTTGATAGCGGGGCAGGCCTACGAGCAGTACTTC
CASSLIAGQAYEQYF
>TRBJ1-6|TRBV28|once|-
TGTGCCAGCAAGCTCACCTATAATTCACCCCTCCACTTT
CASKLTYNSPLHF
>TRBJ2-3|TRBV3-1/TRBV3-2|-|TRBD1
TGTGCCAGCACCTTAGACAGGGGGCCCCAGTATTTT
CASTLDRGPQYF
>TRBJ2-7|TRBV7-2|-|TRBD2
TGTGCCAGCAGCTTGGGCGGGAGATCCCACGAGCAGTACTTC
CASSLGGRSHEQYF
>TRBJ2-1|TRBV3-1/TRBV3-2|-|-
TGTGCCAGCAGTCCGTCTTTCCAGGGTGAGCAGTTCTTC
CASSPSFQGEQFF
>TRBJ2-7|TRBV5-1|-|-
TGCGCCAGCAGCCTCGGACAGAATTACGAGCAGTACTTC
CASSLGQNYEQYF
>TRBJ2-7|TRBV15|-|TRBD2
TGTGCCACCAGCAGAGGCCTCGGCGCGGGAGAGGGTTACGAGCAGTACTTC
CATSRGLGAGEGYEQYF
>TRBJ2-1|TRBV6-5|-|TRBD2
TGTGCCAGCAGACCCCAGCGGGATCTAATAAATGAGCAGTTCTTC
CASRPQRDLINEQFF
>TRBJ2-1|TRBV6-2/TRBV6-3|-|TRBD2
TGTGCCAGCAGTCCACAGGGGCTAGCGGGAGCCAATGAGCAGTTCTTC
CASSPQGLAGANEQFF